The 16 T cell receptor beta chains presented below share a single source sample, sequenced in a study of CXCR3-negative and CXCR3-positive naive CD8 T cells. Findings of the study overall: Naive cells positive for CXCR3 carried more hydrophobic TRB CDR3s than CXCR3-negative ones.

5' RACE that incorporated UMI labels was used to prepare the TRB cDNA libraries. Reprocessing the 5' RACE reads, TCRdb reports a single entry for every CDR3 protein and omits DNA. The repertoire table contains tens of thousands of distinct CDR3 sequences. These TCRs are of unknown antigen specificity. The sample taken for sequencing was naive CXCR3+ CD8+ T cells from blood. Subset described: CD45RO-CCR7+CD27+CD95- naive CD8+ T cells expressing CXCR3 (TNR3+). Every receptor here comes from a human donor in good health. Some clones in this sample may be carry-over from other donors' samples.

The CDR3 reads CASSPRPLLSYEQYF. The chain has TRBV6-2 or TRBV6-3 and TRBJ2-7. This CDR3 contains 15 residues. Germline V lookup: CDR1 MNHEY, CDR2 SVGEGT.

The chain has TRBV9 and TRBJ2-1. The CDR3 has 13 amino acids. CDR1 is SGDLS, CDR2 YYNGEE, per germline. CDR3 sequence: CASSVETWGEQFF.

The rearrangement links TRBV20-1 to TRBJ1-4. This CDR3 spans 12 amino acids. Germline loops: CDR1 DFQATT, CDR2 SNEGSKA (reference sequence). CDR3 sequence: CGGAESNEKLFF.

The chain links TRBV20-1 to TRBJ2-7; the TRBD1 assignment by TCRdb is unverifiable without DNA. The CDR3 is 16 residues long. In germline, CDR1 is DFQATT, CDR2 SNEGSKA (reference sequence). CDR3 protein: CGSPLRRDRVNYEQYF.

This sequence joins TRBV2 and TRBJ1-4. This CDR3 region has 14 residues. Germline V CDR1 and CDR2: SNHLY, FYNNEI. The CDR3 here is CASSPDPFSEKLFF.

The CDR3 sequence is CASSFRVDTGELFF. The J gene is TRBJ2-2, the V gene TRBV7-8; the TCRdb D gene call, TRBD1, has no DNA to confirm it. This CDR3 is 14 amino acids long. In germline, CDR1 is SGHVS, CDR2 FQNEAQ.

The chain carries TRBV29-1 and TRBJ2-1. The CDR3 length is 12 residues. Per the germline V gene, CDR1 is SQVTM and CDR2 is ANQGSEA. The CDR3: CSVESYGVMQFF.

This chain joins TRBV2 and TRBJ2-5. The CDR3 loop spans 12 amino acids. Germline V gene data show CDR1 as SNHLY and CDR2 as FYNNEI. The CDR3 loop reads CASSEALRDQYF.

The CDR3 loop is CASSFQGASFTDTQYF. The genes are TRBV5-1 and TRBJ2-3; TCRdb returns TRBD1, unconfirmable since there is no DNA. Germline V gene sequence: CDR1 SGHRS, CDR2 YFSETQ. The CDR3 covers 16 residues.

This chain uses TRBV25-1 with TRBJ2-7; lacking DNA, the TRBD1 call made by TCRdb goes unchecked. The CDR3 sequence is 15 residues long. Germline V lookup: CDR1 MGHDK, CDR2 SYGVNS. CDR3 loop: CASSDLTGPYYEQYF.

The chain employs TRBV9 and TRBJ1-2. The CDR3 length is 13 residues. CDR1 and CDR2 from the germline V gene are SGDLS and YYNGEE. The CDR3: CASSPGENYGYTF.

V is TRBV20-1 and J is TRBJ2-2; TCRdb designates TRBD1, a call that cannot be tested without DNA. Germline CDR1 is DFQATT and CDR2 is SNEGSKA (reference sequence). The CDR3 is made up of 13 amino acids. Here the CDR3 reads CSVVSGETGELFF.

The chain recombines TRBV7-2 with TRBJ2-1. The CDR3 length is 14 residues. Per the germline V gene, CDR1 is SGHTA and CDR2 is FQGNSA. The CDR3 is CASSQNVDGNEQFF. The full variable domain, its missing parts supplied by reference TRBV7-2 and TRBJ2-1, is GAGVSQSPSNKVTEKGKDVELRCDPISGHTALYWYRQSLGQGLEFLIYFQGNSAPDKSGLPSDRFSAERTGGSVSTLTIQRTQQEDSAVYLCASSQNVDGNEQFFGPGTRLTVL.

This chain links TRBV5-1 with TRBJ2-1. The CDR3 totals 11 residues. Germline V gene data show CDR1 as SGHRS and CDR2 as YFSETQ. CDR3 sequence reads: CASSSSNEQFF.

The rearrangement uses TRBV11-2 and TRBJ2-7; TCRdb proposes TRBD1, but this gene call is untestable without DNA. Germline-derived CDR1 and CDR2 are SGHAT and FQNNGV. This CDR3 has 18 residues. This chain's CDR3 is CASSPSLGGGAYSYEQYF.

J is TRBJ2-1 and V is TRBV10-3; absent DNA, TCRdb's TRBD1 call cannot be checked. Per the germline V gene, CDR1 is ENHRY and CDR2 is SYGVKD. The CDR3 totals 14 residues. The CDR3: CAISDGGLYNEQFF.